One sample yielded the 10 T cell receptor beta chains listed below, sequenced in a study of T cell repertoires in cytomegalovirus infection. Each CDR3 protein gets one entry after TCRdb re-called the reads with MiXCR. The sample yields about 360,000 distinct CDR3 sequences, 34% seen once. Their antigens remain unidentified. The material was cultured PBMCs, obtained from culture after CMV antigen stimulation. All receptors derive from a human donor in good health (CMV status not recorded). Some clones in this sample may be carry-over from other donors' samples.

This rearrangement joins TRBV19 to TRBJ1-1; D perhaps matches TRBD1 (6 bases). The V end was cut by 6 bases, the J end by 9 bases, with 14 bases between. The CDR3 is made up of 12 amino acids. Germline CDR1 is LNHDA and CDR2 is SQIVND (reference sequence). DNA for the CDR3: TGTGCCAGTAGACGGGACATTCAAAAAGCTTTCTTT. Its protein is CASRRDIQKAFF.

This clonotype showed up just a few times. The chain recombines TRBV28 with TRBJ1-3, with a possible D match to TRBD1 (6 bases). Looked up from germline, CDR1 is MDHEN and CDR2 is SYDVKM. Trimming took 5 bases from V and 0 from J, leaving 14 bases between them. The CDR3 consists of 16 residues. The DNA of the CDR3 is TGTGCCAGCAGTCCCGCACAGGGTTTCTCTGGAAACACCATATATTTT. Protein product: CASSPAQGFSGNTIYF.

The chain joins TRBV7-9 to TRBJ1-2, with 7 bases matching TRBD1. Germline CDR1 is SEHNR and CDR2 is FQNEAQ (reference sequence). V was pared by 5 bases and J by 4 bases, with 7 bases of the junction left unmatched. This CDR3 has 14 amino acids. The CDR3 DNA reads TGTGCCAGCAGCGAACGACAGGGTGGCTATGGCTACACCTTC. Translating gives CASSERQGGYGYTF.

The chain is built from TRBV5-1 and TRBJ1-4; tentative D call: TRBD1 (6 bases). The V end was cut by 4 bases, the J end by 2 bases, with 12 bases between. Looked up from germline, CDR1 is SGHRS and CDR2 is YFSETQ. The CDR3 is made up of 15 amino acids. This CDR3 reads CASSLQDSTNEKLFF. The CDR3, as DNA: TGCGCCAGCAGCCTACAGGACAGTACTAATGAAAAACTGTTTTTT.

This clonotype was detected ten times or more. V usage is TRBV7-9 and J usage is TRBJ1-1, with a weak D call TRBD1 (6 bases). Germline V gene sequence: CDR1 SEHNR, CDR2 FQNEAQ (reference sequence). CDR3 size: 11 residues. Trimming left V 6 bases short and J 8 bases short, with 10 bases between. CDR3 nucleotide sequence: TGTGCCAGCAGGGGACACCTAGAAGCTTTCTTT. Its protein is CASRGHLEAFF.

The sample holds a few counts of this clonotype. The V call is TRBV7-3, the J call TRBJ1-1, with D uncertain. Germline V gene sequence: CDR1 SGHTA, CDR2 FQGTGA. V gave up 2 bases and J gave up 5 bases, with 15 bases separating them. The CDR3 consists of 15 residues. As DNA, the CDR3 is TGTGCCAGCAGCTTATTCCCGGGGATGGGAACTGAAGCTTTCTTT. Its protein is CASSLFPGMGTEAFF.

The chain links TRBV6-5 to TRBJ1-2; D is possibly TRBD1 (6 bases). Germline CDR1 MNHEY, CDR2 SVGAGI. Deletions cut 0 bases from V and 7 bases from J, with 21 bases between. The CDR3 consists of 17 residues. The CDR3 protein is CASSYSTGGRVHSGYTF. The CDR3 DNA follows: TGTGCCAGCAGTTACTCGACAGGAGGCAGGGTTCATTCTGGCTACACCTTC.

This clonotype was counted between two and nine times. V usage is TRBV2 and J usage is TRBJ2-1; 8 bases align to TRBD1. In germline, CDR1 is SNHLY, CDR2 FYNNEI. Losses at the gene ends were 5 bases for V and 8 bases for J; bases not matched to a gene: 11. The CDR3 totals 15 residues. The CDR3 DNA follows: TGTGCCAGCAGTAGGACAGGGATGGAAGCGGATGAGCAGTTCTTC. Encoded protein: CASSRTGMEADEQFF.

The J gene is TRBJ2-2, the V gene TRBV27; 7 nucleotides agree with TRBD2. Germline V gives CDR1 MNHEY, CDR2 SMNVEV (reference sequence). This CDR3 spans 16 amino acids. The junction had 9 bases not matched to a gene; V was cut back by 2 bases and J by 6 bases. The CDR3 DNA follows: TGTGCCAGCAGTTTAGTAGGACTAGATGTTCCCGGGGAGCTGTTTTTT. Translated, it gives CASSLVGLDVPGELFF.

Regarding this clonotype: A read error may explain this, as a much larger clone is one base away. The gene calls are TRBV7-8 and TRBJ1-3; possibly TRBD1 for D (6 bases). The length of the CDR3 is 16 residues. V lost 5 bases to trimming and J lost 0 bases, with 14 bases between them. Germline values: CDR1 SGHVS, CDR2 FQNEAQ. In nucleotides, the CDR3 is TGTGCCAGCAGCCTAAGAGGGGGGAGCTCTGGAAACACCATATATTTT. As protein: CASSLRGGSSGNTIYF.